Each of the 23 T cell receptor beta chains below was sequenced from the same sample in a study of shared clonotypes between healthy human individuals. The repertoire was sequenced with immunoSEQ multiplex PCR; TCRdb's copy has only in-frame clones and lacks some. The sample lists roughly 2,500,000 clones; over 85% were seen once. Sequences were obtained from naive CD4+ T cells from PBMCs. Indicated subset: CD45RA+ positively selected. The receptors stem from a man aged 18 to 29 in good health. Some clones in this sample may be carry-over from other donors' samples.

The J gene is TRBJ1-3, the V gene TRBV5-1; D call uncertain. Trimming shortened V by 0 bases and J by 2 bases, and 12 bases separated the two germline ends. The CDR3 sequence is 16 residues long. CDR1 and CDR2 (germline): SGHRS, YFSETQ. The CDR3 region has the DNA TGCGCCAGCAGCTTGGTAGGGAGAGTGGCTGGAAACACCATATATTTT. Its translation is CASSLVGRVAGNTIYF.

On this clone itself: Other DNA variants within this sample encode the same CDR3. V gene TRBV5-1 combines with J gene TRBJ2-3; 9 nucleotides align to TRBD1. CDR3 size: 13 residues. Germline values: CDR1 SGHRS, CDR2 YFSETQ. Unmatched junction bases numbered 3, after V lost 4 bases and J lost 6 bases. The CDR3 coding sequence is TGCGCCAGCAGCACGGGACAGGGTGATACGCAGTATTTT. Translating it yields CASSTGQGDTQYF.

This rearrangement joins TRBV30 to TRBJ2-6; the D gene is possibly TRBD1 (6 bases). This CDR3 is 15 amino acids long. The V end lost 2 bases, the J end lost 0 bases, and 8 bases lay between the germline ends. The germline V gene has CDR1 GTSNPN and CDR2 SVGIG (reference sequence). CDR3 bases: TGTGCCTGGAGTAGGGGGAGCTCTGGGGCCAACGTCCTGACTTTC. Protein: CAWSRGSSGANVLTF.

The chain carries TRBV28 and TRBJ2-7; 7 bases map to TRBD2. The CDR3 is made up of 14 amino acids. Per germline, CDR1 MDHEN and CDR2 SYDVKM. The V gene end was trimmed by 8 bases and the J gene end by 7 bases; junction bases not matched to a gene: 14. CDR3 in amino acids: CASSGAGPGGEQYF. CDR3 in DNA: TGTGCCAGCTCTGGGGCAGGCCCCGGGGGGGAGCAGTACTTC.

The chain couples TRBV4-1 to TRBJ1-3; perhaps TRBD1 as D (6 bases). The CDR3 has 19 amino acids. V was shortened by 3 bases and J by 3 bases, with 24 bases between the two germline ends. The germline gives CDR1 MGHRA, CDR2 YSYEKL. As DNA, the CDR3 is TGCGCCAGCAGCCACCCATCGGACCGGTACAGGGCTGGTGGAAACACCATATATTTT. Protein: CASSHPSDRYRAGGNTIYF.

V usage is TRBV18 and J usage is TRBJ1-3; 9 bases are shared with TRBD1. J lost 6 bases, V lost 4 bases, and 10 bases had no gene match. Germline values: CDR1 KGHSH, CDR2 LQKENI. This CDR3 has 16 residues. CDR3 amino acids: CASSQLTGGNENTIYF. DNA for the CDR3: TGTGCCAGCTCACAATTAACAGGGGGCAATGAAAACACCATATATTTT.

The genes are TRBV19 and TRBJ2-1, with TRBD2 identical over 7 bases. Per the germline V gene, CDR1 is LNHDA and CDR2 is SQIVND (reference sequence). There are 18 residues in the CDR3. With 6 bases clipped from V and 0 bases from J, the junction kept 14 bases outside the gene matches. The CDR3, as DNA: TGTGCCAGTAGCCCAAAGGGGCTAGCGGCCTCCTCCTACAATGAGCAGTTCTTC. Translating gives CASSPKGLAASSYNEQFF.

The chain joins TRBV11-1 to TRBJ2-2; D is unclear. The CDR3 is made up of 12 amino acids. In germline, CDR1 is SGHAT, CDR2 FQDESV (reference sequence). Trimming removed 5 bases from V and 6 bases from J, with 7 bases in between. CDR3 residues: CASSRLAGELFF. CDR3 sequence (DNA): TGTGCCAGCAGCCGGTTGGCCGGGGAGCTGTTTTTT.

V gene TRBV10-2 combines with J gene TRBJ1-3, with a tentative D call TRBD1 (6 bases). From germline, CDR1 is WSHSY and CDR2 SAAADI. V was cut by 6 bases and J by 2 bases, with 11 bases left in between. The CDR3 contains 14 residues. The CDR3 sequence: CASREQGTGNTIYF. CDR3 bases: TGCGCCAGCAGGGAACAGGGAACTGGAAACACCATATATTTT.

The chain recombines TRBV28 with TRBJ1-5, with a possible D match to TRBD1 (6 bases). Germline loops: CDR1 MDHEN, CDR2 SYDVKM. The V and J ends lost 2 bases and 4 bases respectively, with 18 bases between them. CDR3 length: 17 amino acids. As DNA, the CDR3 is TGTGCCAGCAGTTTACCACGGGGGGGCGCAAGGAATCAGCCCCAGCATTTT. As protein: CASSLPRGGARNQPQHF.

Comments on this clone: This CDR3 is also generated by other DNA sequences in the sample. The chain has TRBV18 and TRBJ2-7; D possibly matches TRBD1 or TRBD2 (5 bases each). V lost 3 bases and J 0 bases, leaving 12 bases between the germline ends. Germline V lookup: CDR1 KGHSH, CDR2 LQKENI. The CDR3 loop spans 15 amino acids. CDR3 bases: TGTGCCAGCTCACCCGGGACGGGGAGCTCCTACGAGCAGTACTTC. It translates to CASSPGTGSSYEQYF.

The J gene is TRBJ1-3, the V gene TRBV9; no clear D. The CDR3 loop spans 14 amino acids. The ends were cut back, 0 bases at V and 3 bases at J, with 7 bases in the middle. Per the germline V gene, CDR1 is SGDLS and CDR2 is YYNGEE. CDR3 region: CASSVATHGNTIYF. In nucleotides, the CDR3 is TGTGCCAGCAGCGTAGCAACACATGGAAACACCATATATTTT.

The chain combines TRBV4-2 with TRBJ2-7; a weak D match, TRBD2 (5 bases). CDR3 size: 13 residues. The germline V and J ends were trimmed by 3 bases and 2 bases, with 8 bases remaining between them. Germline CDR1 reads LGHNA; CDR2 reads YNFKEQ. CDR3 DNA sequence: TGTGCCAGCAGCCAGGAGGTGCCCTACGAGCAGTACTTC. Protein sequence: CASSQEVPYEQYF.

The DNA for the CDR3 is TGCGCCAGCAGCCAATCGAGGGTGGTTCACAAGAAGCCCCAGCATTTT. Amino acids: CASSQSRVVHKKPQHF. The genes are TRBV4-3 and TRBJ1-5, with D uncertain. The V and J ends lost 2 bases and 8 bases respectively, with 19 bases between them. Per germline, CDR1 LGHNA and CDR2 YSLEER. CDR3 length: 16 amino acids.

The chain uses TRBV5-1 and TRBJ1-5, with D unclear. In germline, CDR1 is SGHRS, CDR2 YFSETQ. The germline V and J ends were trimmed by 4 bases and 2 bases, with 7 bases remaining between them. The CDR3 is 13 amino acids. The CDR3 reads CASSPIGNQPQHF. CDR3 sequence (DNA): TGCGCCAGCAGCCCCATCGGCAATCAGCCCCAGCATTTT.

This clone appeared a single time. CDR3: CASSPSRGRTEAFF. As DNA, the CDR3 is TGTGCCAGCAGTCCCTCGAGGGGGCGGACTGAAGCTTTCTTT. The genes are TRBV28 and TRBJ1-1, with 7 bases identical to TRBD1. Looked up from germline, CDR1 is MDHEN and CDR2 is SYDVKM. V was clipped by 5 bases and J by 5 bases; unmatched bases: 8. This CDR3 is built from 14 residues.

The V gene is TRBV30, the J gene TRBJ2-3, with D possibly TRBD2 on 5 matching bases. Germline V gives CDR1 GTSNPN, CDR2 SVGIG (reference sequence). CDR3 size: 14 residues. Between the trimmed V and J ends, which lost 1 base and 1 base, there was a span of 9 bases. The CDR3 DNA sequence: TGTGCCTGGAGTGAGTCCGGGGGCACAGATACGCAGTATTTT. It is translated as CAWSESGGTDTQYF.

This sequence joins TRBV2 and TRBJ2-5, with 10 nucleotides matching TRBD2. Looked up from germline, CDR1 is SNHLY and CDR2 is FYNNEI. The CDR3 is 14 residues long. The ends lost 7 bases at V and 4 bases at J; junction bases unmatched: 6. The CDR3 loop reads CASISGLAPETQYF. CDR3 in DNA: TGTGCCAGCATTTCGGGACTAGCGCCAGAGACCCAGTACTTC.

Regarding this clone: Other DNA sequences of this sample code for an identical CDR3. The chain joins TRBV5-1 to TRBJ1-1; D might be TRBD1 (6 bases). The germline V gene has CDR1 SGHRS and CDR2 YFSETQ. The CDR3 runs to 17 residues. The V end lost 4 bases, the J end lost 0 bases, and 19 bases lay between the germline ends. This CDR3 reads CASSKELARDMNTEAFF. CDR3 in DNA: TGCGCCAGCAGCAAGGAATTAGCCAGGGACATGAACACTGAAGCTTTCTTT. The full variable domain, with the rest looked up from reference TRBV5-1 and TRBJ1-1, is KAGVTQTPRYLIKTRGQQVTLSCSPISGHRSVSWYQQTPGQGLQFLFEYFSETQRNKGNFPGRFSGRQFSNSRSEMNVSTLELGDSALYLCASSKELARDMNTEAFFGQGTRLTVV.

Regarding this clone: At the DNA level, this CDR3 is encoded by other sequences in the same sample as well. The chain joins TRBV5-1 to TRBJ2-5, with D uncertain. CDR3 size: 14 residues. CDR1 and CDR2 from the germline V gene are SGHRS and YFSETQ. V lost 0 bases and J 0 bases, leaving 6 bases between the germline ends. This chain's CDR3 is CASSLGAYQETQYF. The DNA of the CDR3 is TGCGCCAGCAGCTTGGGGGCGTACCAAGAGACCCAGTACTTC.

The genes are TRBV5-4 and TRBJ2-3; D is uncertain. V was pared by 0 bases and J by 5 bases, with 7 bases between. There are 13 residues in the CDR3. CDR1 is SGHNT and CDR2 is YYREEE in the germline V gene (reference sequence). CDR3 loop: CASSLVSIDTQYF. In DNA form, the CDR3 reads TGTGCCAGCAGCTTGGTTTCTATAGATACGCAGTATTTT.

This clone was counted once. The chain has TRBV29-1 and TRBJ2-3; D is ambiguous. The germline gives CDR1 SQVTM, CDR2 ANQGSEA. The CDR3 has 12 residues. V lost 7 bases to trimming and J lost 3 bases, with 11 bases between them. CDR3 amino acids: CSAALQTDTQYF. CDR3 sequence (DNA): TGCAGCGCAGCCCTCCAGACAGATACGCAGTATTTT.

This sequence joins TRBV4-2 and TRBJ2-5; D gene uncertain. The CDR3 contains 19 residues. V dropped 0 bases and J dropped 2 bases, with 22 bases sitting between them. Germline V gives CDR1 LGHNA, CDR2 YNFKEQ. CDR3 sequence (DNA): TGTGCCAGCAGCCAAGAGAAAGGGCAGGCCAAGGCCCATCAAGAGACCCAGTACTTC. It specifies CASSQEKGQAKAHQETQYF.